This note documents a single T cell receptor beta chain sequence. Its antigen is currently unknown. V was pared by 5 bases and J by 9 bases, with 14 bases between. Germline V gene data show CDR1 as MNHEY and CDR2 as SMNVEV (reference sequence). This CDR3 comprises 13 residues. The sample comes from a study of T cell repertoires in cytomegalovirus infection. Study overall: Both CMV infection and a matching HLA type were indicated by public TCR beta signatures. Study results and caveats: What dominated the ex vivo response were HLA-C-restricted CMV-specific TCR beta clonotypes. Cumulative public TCR beta family frequency identified carriers of CMV plus the relevant HLA.

MiXCR, run by TCRdb on the reads, gives a single entry per CDR3 protein. The table records around 530,000 distinct CDR3 sequences, roughly 29% of them present only once. This TCR derives from a human donor in good health (CMV status not recorded). Some clones in this sample may be carry-over from other donors' samples. The genes are TRBV27 and TRBJ2-1; D possibly corresponds to TRBD2 (5 bases). Sequencing was performed on PBMCs. The CDR3 DNA reads as TGTGCCAGCAGTCGACCGGGGTATCCTGAGCAGTTCTTC. The encoded protein is CASSRPGYPEQFF.